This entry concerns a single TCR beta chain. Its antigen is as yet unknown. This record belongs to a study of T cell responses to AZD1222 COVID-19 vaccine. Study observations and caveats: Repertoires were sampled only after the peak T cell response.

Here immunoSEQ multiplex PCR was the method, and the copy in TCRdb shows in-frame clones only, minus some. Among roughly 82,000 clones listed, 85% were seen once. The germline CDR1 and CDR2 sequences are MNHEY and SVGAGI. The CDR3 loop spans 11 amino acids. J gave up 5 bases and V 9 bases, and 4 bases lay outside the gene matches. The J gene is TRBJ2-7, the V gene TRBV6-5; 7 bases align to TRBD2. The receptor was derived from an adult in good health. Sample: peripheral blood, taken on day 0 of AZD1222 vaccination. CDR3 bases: TGTGCCAGTCGGGCGGGGGACGAGCAGTACTTC. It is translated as CASRAGDEQYF.